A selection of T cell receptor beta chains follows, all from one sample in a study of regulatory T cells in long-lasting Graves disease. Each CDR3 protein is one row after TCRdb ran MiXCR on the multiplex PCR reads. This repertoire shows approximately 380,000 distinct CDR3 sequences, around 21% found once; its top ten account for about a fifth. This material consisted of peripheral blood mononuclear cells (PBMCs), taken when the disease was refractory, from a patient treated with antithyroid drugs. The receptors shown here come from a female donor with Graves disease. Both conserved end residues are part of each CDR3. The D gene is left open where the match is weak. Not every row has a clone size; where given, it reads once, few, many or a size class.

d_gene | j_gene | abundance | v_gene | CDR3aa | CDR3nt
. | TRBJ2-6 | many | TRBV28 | CASSFSGFSGANVLTF | TGTGCCAGCAGTTTCAGCGGTTTCTCTGGGGCCAACGTCCTGACTTTC
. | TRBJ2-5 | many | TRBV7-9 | CASSFRVVAGGETQYF | TGTGCCAGCAGCTTCCGGGTTGTTGCCGGGGGAGAGACCCAGTACTTC
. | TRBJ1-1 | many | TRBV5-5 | CASSLPGRTEAFF | TGTGCCAGCAGCTTGCCGGGGCGGACTGAAGCTTTCTTT
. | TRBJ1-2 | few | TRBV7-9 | CASSWDSSYGYTF | TGTGCCAGCAGCTGGGATTCCTCCTATGGCTACACCTTC
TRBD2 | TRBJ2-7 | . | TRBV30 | CAWRVGLAGVVYEQYF | TGTGCCTGGAGAGTGGGACTAGCGGGAGTTGTCTACGAGCAGTACTTC
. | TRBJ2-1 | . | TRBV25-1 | CASSESEDEQFF | TGTGCCAGCAGTGAATCCGAGGATGAGCAGTTCTTC
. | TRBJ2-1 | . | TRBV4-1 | CASSQDYYNEQFF | TGCGCCAGCAGCCAAGACTACTACAATGAGCAGTTCTTC
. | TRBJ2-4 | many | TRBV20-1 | CSARGGAGYIQYF | TGCAGTGCGCGAGGGGGGGCGGGATACATTCAGTACTTC
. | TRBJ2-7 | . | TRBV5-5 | CASSGPTGDYEQYF | TGTGCCAGCAGCGGGCCGACAGGAGACTACGAGCAGTACTTC
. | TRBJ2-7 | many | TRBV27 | CASSSNEGGDYEQYF | TGTGCCAGCAGTTCCAACGAGGGGGGGGACTACGAGCAGTACTTC
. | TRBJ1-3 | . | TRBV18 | CASSSGRHSGNTIYF | TGTGCCAGCTCATCGGGACGGCACTCTGGAAACACCATATATTTT
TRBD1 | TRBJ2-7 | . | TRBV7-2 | CASSLSTGDSYEQYF | TGTGCCAGCAGTTTATCGACAGGGGACTCCTACGAGCAGTACTTC
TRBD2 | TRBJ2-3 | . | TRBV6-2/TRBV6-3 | CASSSAGLAGGYTDTQYF | TGTGCCAGCAGTTCGGCAGGACTAGCGGGAGGATACACAGATACGCAGTATTTT
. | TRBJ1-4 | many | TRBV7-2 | CASSLVLRRDEKLFF | TGTGCCAGCAGCTTAGTTTTGAGGAGGGATGAAAAACTGTTTTTT
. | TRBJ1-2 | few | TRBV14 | CASSLSQGRGGYTF | TGTGCCAGCAGCCTTTCACAGGGTCGGGGAGGCTACACCTTC
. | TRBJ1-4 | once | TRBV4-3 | CASSIQGSTNEKLFF | TGCGCCAGCAGCATCCAGGGGAGTACTAATGAAAAACTGTTTTTT
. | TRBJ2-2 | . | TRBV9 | CASSVATGVLNTGELFF | TGTGCCAGCAGCGTAGCTACTGGGGTCCTGAACACCGGGGAGCTGTTTTTT
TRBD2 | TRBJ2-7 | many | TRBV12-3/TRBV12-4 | CASSSGSGNEQYF | TGTGCCAGCAGCAGCGGGAGCGGGAACGAGCAGTACTTC
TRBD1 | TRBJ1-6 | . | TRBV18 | CASSRDRGGSPLHF | TGTGCCAGCTCTCGGGACAGGGGCGGCTCACCCCTCCACTTT
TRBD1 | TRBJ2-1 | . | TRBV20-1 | CSAPGTGVIF | TGCAGTGCCCCCGGGACAGGGGTGATCTTC
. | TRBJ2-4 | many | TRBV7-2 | CASSLGGRQNIQYF | TGTGCCAGCAGCTTAGGGGGTCGACAAAACATTCAGTACTTC
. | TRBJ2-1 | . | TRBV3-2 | CASSPTTWWSGAYNEQFF | TGTGCCAGCAGCCCCACCACTTGGTGGAGCGGCGCCTACAATGAGCAGTTCTTC
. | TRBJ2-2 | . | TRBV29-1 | CSVGGANTGELFF | TGCAGCGTTGGAGGGGCGAACACCGGGGAGCTGTTTTTT
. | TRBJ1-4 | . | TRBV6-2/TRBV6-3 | CASSLGHRGTEKLFF | TGTGCCAGCAGTTTGGGACACCGGGGCACCGAAAAACTGTTTTTT
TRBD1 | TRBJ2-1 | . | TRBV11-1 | CASSDIQGAPPEQFF | TGTGCCAGCAGCGATATACAGGGGGCGCCCCCTGAGCAGTTCTTC
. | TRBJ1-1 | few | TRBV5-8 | CASSPGAPVTEAFF | TGTGCCAGCAGCCCTGGAGCCCCGGTGACTGAAGCTTTCTTT
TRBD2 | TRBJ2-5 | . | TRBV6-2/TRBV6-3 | CASSPGTSGNQETQYF | TGTGCCAGCAGTCCTGGGACTAGCGGGAACCAAGAGACCCAGTACTTC
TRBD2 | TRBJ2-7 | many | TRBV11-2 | CASSLGIGGSEQYF | TGTGCCAGCAGCTTAGGCATCGGGGGGAGCGAGCAGTACTTC
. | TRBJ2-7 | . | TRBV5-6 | CASSFWLGIRQYF | TGTGCCAGCAGCTTCTGGTTGGGGATACGGCAGTACTTC
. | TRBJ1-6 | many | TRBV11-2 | CASSPSYNSPLHF | TGTGCCAGCAGCCCGAGTTATAATTCACCCCTCCACTTT
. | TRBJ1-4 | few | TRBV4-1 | CASSQSSTNEKLFF | TGCGCCAGCAGCCAATCCTCGACGAATGAAAAACTGTTTTTT
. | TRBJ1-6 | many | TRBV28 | CASSFLFRGDNSPLHF | TGTGCCAGCAGTTTTCTATTTCGGGGGGATAATTCACCCCTCCACTTT
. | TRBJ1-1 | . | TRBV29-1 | CSVGINTEAFF | TGCAGCGTTGGGATTAACACTGAAGCTTTCTTT
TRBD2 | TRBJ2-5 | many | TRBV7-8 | CASSLVSASGSSQETQYF | TGTGCTAGCAGCTTAGTCTCCGCGAGCGGGAGTTCGCAAGAGACCCAGTACTTC
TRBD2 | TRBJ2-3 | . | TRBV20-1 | CSGVAGPTDTQYF | TGCAGTGGGGTAGCGGGCCCCACAGATACGCAGTATTTT
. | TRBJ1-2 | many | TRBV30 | CAWSGSGIDYTF | TGTGCCTGGAGCGGGTCCGGTATTGACTACACCTTC
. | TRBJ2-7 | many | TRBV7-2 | CASSKEPGRTYEQYF | TGTGCCAGCAGCAAAGAACCGGGACGGACTTACGAGCAGTACTTC
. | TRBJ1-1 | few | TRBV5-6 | CASSLEQWGNTEAFF | TGTGCCAGCAGCTTAGAGCAGTGGGGGAACACTGAAGCTTTCTTT
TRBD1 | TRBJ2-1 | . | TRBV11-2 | CASSKRTGHNEQFF | TGTGCCAGCAGTAAACGGACAGGCCACAATGAGCAGTTCTTC
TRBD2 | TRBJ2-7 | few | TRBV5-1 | CASSLGTSYYEQYF | TGCGCCAGCAGCTTGGGGACTAGCTACTACGAGCAGTACTTC
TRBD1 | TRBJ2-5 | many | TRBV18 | CASSQRQGPPETQYF | TGTGCCAGCTCGCAGAGACAGGGGCCTCCAGAGACCCAGTACTTC
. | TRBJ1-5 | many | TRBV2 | CASRPDGNQPQHF | TGTGCCAGCAGACCCGACGGAAATCAGCCCCAGCATTTT
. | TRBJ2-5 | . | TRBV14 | CASSQEVGLRQETQYF | TGTGCCAGCAGCCAAGAGGTTGGACTCCGACAAGAGACCCAGTACTTC
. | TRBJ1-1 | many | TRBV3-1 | CASSPGSGLAEAFF | TGTGCCAGCAGCCCCGGATCGGGGTTGGCTGAAGCTTTCTTT
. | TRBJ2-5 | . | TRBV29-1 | CSSEGLEETQYF | TGCAGCTCGGAGGGCCTCGAGGAGACCCAGTACTTC
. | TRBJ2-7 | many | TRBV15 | CATSKWPGSYEQYF | TGTGCCACCAGCAAGTGGCCGGGTTCCTACGAGCAGTACTTC
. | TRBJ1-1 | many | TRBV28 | CASSPRVTFMNTEAFF | TGTGCCAGCAGTCCCCGGGTCACGTTCATGAACACTGAAGCTTTCTTT
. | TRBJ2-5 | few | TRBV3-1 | CASSQTTAAGETQYF | TGTGCCAGCAGCCAAACCACCGCCGCGGGAGAGACCCAGTACTTC
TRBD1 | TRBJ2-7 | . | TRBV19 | CASSMGDSSYEQYF | TGTGCCAGTAGCATGGGGGACAGCTCCTACGAGCAGTACTTC
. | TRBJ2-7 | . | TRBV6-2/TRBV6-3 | CASSYSYRDKTYEQYF | TGTGCCAGCAGTTATTCGTACCGGGACAAGACCTACGAGCAGTACTTC
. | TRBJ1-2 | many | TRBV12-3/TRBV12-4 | CASKGYRGLNYGYTF | TGTGCCAGCAAAGGGTATCGCGGGCTTAACTATGGCTACACCTTC
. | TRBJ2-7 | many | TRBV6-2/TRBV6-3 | CASSYVGSNEQYF | TGTGCCAGCAGTTACGTAGGGAGCAACGAGCAGTACTTC
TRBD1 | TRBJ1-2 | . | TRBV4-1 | CASSPPGQGTSRGYTF | TGCGCCAGCAGCCCCCCGGGACAGGGGACTTCGCGGGGCTACACCTTC
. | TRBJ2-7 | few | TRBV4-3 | CASSQDRGNYEQYF | TGCGCCAGCAGCCAAGATCGGGGGAATTACGAGCAGTACTTC
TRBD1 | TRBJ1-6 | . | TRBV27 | CASSNRGPPDPLHF | TGTGCCAGCAGTAACAGGGGCCCCCCGGATCCCCTCCACTTT